Described below is a single T cell receptor (beta chain) sequence and its context. As yet, its antigen is unknown. The CDR3 is made up of 15 amino acids. V lost 2 bases, J lost 0 bases, and 6 bases lay in between. The germline gives CDR1 SGHRS, CDR2 YFSETQ. Some clones are missing from TCRdb's copy, which holds only in-frame ones; the method was immunoSEQ multiplex PCR. The data contain around 33,000 clones, 80% of them singletons. Included were adult ileal or ileocolonic Crohn's patients indicated for ileocolonic resection. This sample is drawn from a study of T cell repertoires in ileal Crohn's disease. Study-wide results and caveats: Clonal expansions were more frequent in active smokers than non-smokers at surgery. Endoscopic recurrence occurred in every patient whose clonality exceeded 26.8%.

Sample: ileal tissue. The receptor comes from an adult with Crohn's disease. The rearrangement uses TRBV5-1 and TRBJ2-6; perhaps TRBD2 as D (5 bases). CDR3 loop: CASSFEGSGANVLTF. The CDR3 region has the DNA TGCGCCAGCAGCTTTGAGGGCTCTGGGGCCAACGTCCTGACTTTC.